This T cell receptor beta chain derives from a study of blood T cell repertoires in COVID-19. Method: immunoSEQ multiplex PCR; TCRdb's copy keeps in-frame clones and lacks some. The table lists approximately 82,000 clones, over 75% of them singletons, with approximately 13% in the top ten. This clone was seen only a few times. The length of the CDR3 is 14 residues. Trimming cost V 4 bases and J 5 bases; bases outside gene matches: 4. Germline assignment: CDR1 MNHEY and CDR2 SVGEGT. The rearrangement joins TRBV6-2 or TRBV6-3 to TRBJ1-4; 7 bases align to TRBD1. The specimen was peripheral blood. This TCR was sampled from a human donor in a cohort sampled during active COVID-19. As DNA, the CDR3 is TGTGCCAGCAGTTTTGAGACAGGGAATGAAAAACTGTTTTTT. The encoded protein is CASSFETGNEKLFF.